The next 12 T cell receptor beta chains were all read from a single sample in a study of T cell responses to AZD1222 COVID-19 vaccine. Here immunoSEQ multiplex PCR was the method, and the copy in TCRdb shows in-frame clones only, minus some. The profile shows 80,000 or so clones, roughly 85% of them singletons. Sequenced here: peripheral blood, sampled on day 0 of AZD1222 vaccination. These receptor sequences come from an adult in good health.

The chain couples TRBV4-3 to TRBJ2-3, with no clear D. CDR3 size: 14 residues. Germline V gene sequence: CDR1 LGHNA, CDR2 YSLEER. V was cut by 1 base and J by 2 bases, with 7 bases left in between. CDR3 sequence reads: CASSQGGFTDTQYF. The CDR3 DNA reads TGCGCCAGCAGCCAAGGGGGTTTCACAGATACGCAGTATTTT.

The rearrangement uses TRBV4-1 and TRBJ2-3; tentative D call: TRBD1 (5 bases). Germline-derived CDR1 and CDR2 are MGHRA and YSYEKL. The CDR3 contains 16 residues. With 0 bases removed from V and 1 base from J, the gap between germline ends came to 11 bases. This CDR3 is CASSQDDRLRTDTQYF. In nucleotides, the CDR3 is TGCGCCAGCAGCCAAGACGACAGATTGCGCACAGATACGCAGTATTTT.

This chain joins TRBV6-2 or TRBV6-3 and TRBJ1-4, with D possibly TRBD1 on 6 matching bases. This CDR3 region has 17 residues. Per the germline V gene, CDR1 is MNHEY and CDR2 is SVGEGT. Trimming removed 5 bases at V and 0 bases at J, with 16 bases between. The CDR3: CASSTTGRGSTNEKLFF. In DNA form, the CDR3 reads TGTGCCAGCAGTACAACAGGGAGGGGGTCAACTAATGAAAAACTGTTTTTT.

The chain joins TRBV7-6 to TRBJ1-1; no clear D. Trimming took off 1 base at V and 4 bases at J, with 10 bases between the two ends. This CDR3 region has 14 residues. The germline CDR1 and CDR2 sequences are SGHVS and FNYEAQ. CDR3 DNA sequence: TGTGCCAGCAGCTTAGTTGATTCGGCCACTGAAGCTTTCTTT. Its translation is CASSLVDSATEAFF.

CDR3 in amino acids: CASSLEQLVKAFF. CDR3 nucleotide sequence: TGTGCCAGCAGCTTAGAACAGCTAGTAAAAGCTTTCTTT. The chain is built from TRBV7-2 and TRBJ1-1; D remains unclear. The ends were cut back, 1 base at V and 9 bases at J, with 12 bases in the middle. This CDR3 has 13 residues. From germline, CDR1 is SGHTA and CDR2 FQGNSA.

The chain has TRBV6-2 or TRBV6-3 and TRBJ2-2, with 7 bases identical to TRBD1. V lost 6 bases, J lost 3 bases, and 7 bases stayed unmatched. Germline V lookup: CDR1 MNHEY, CDR2 SVGEGT. This CDR3 is 15 amino acids long. In nucleotides, the CDR3 is TGTGCCAGCAGCCACAGGGGTGGCGACACCGGGGAGCTGTTTTTT. This sequence encodes CASSHRGGDTGELFF.

This clone has only one observation. This chain links TRBV6-6 with TRBJ1-2; 9 nucleotides match TRBD1. Unmatched junction bases numbered 4, after V lost 4 bases and J lost 4 bases. CDR1 MNHNY and CDR2 SVGAGI come from the germline V gene (reference sequence). CDR3 length equals 14 residues. The CDR3 reads CASSFPGQGYGYTF. The CDR3 DNA reads TGTGCCAGCAGTTTTCCGGGACAGGGCTATGGCTACACCTTC.

The chain links TRBV27 to TRBJ2-6; 11 bases map to TRBD1. CDR3 length: 18 amino acids. V gave up 0 bases and J gave up 2 bases; unmatched junction bases: 3. CDR1 MNHEY and CDR2 SMNVEV come from the germline V gene (reference sequence). The CDR3 DNA follows: TGTGCCAGCAGTTTATCGATGGGACAGGGGGCTGGGGCCAACGTCCTGACTTTC. This sequence encodes CASSLSMGQGAGANVLTF.

The count of this clone is one. This chain links TRBV12-5 with TRBJ1-1, with TRBD1 matching 7 bases. V was pared by 2 bases and J by 1 base, with 1 base of the junction left unmatched. The CDR3 loop spans 14 amino acids. CDR1 is LGHNT and CDR2 is FRNRAP in the germline V gene. The CDR3 is CASGLRDRNTEAFF. The CDR3 DNA is TGTGCTAGTGGTTTGAGGGACAGGAACACTGAAGCTTTCTTT.

In its sample, this clone was seen a few times. The V call is TRBV4-3, the J call TRBJ2-6, with D possibly being TRBD1 (5 bases). This CDR3 comprises 17 residues. The V end was cut by 0 bases, the J end by 2 bases, with 11 bases between. From germline, CDR1 is LGHNA and CDR2 YSLEER. The CDR3 coding sequence is TGCGCCAGCAGCCAAGATCGCCCAGGGACTGGGGCCAACGTCCTGACTTTC. Protein product: CASSQDRPGTGANVLTF.

This clone appeared a few times. The V and J genes are TRBV19 and TRBJ1-2; the D gene is possibly TRBD1 (5 bases). Germline V gene lookup returns CDR1 LNHDA and CDR2 SQIVND (reference sequence). V was pared by 5 bases and J by 1 base, with 14 bases between. This CDR3 is built from 15 residues. The chain's CDR3 is CASSVTVLFNYGYTF. In nucleotides, the CDR3 is TGTGCCAGTAGTGTGACAGTTCTGTTTAACTATGGCTACACCTTC.

This clone was observed a single time. One end of the junction is discordant with germline, which a read error may explain. The rearrangement links TRBV7-8 to TRBJ2-3, with 11 bases identical to TRBD2. Germline V lookup: CDR1 SGHVS, CDR2 FQNEAQ. CDR3 length equals 15 residues. CDR3 nucleotides: TGTGCCAGCAGATTAGCGGGGGGGAGCACAGATACGCAGTATTTT. Translation gives CASRLAGGSTDTQYF.